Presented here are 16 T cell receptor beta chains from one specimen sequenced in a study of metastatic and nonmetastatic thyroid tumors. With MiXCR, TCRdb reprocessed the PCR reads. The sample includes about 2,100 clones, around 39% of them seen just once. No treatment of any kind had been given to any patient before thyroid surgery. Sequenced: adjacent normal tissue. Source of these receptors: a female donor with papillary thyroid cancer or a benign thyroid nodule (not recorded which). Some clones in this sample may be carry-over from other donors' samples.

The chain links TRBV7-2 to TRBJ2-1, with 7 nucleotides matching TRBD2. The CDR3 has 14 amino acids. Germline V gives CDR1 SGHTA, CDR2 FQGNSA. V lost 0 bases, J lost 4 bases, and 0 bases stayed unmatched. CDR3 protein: CASSLAGGYNEQFF. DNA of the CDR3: TGTGCCAGCAGCTTAGCGGGAGGGTACAATGAGCAGTTCTTC.

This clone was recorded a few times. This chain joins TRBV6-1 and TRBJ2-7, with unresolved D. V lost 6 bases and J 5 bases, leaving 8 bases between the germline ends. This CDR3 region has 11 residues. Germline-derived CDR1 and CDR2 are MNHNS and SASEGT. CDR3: CASSHRDEQYF. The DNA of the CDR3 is TGTGCCAGCAGCCACCGAGACGAGCAGTACTTC.

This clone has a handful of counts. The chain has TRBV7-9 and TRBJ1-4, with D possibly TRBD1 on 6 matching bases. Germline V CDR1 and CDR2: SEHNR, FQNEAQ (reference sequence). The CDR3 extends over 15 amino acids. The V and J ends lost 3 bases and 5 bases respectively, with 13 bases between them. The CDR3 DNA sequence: TGTGCCAGCAGCTTCGAAGGGGGGGCGAATGAAAAACTGTTTTTT. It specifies CASSFEGGANEKLFF.

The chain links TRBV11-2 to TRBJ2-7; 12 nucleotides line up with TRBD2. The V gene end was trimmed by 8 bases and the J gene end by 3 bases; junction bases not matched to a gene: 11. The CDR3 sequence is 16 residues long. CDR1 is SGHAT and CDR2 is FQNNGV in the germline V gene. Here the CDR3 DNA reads TGTGCCAGCGCATCTGAAACTAGCGGGGGGATCTACGAGCAGTACTTC. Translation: CASASETSGGIYEQYF. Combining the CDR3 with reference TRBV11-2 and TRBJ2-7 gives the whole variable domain EAGVAQSPRYKIIEKRQSVAFWCNPISGHATLYWYQQILGQGPKLLIQFQNNGVVDDSQLPKDRFSAERLKGVDSTLKIQPAKLEDSAVYLCASASETSGGIYEQYFGPGTRLTVT.

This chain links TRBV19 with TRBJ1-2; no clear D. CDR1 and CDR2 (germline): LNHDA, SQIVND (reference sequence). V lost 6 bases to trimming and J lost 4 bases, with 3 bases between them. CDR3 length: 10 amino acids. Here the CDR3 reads CASSAYGYTF. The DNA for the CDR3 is TGTGCCAGTAGCGCCTATGGCTACACCTTC.

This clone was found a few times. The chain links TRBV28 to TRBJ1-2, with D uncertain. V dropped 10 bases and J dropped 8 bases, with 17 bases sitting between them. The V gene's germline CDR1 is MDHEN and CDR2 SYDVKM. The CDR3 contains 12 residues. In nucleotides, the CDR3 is TGTGCCACCACGATTGTTTCTTCGGGCTACACCTTC. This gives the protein CATTIVSSGYTF.

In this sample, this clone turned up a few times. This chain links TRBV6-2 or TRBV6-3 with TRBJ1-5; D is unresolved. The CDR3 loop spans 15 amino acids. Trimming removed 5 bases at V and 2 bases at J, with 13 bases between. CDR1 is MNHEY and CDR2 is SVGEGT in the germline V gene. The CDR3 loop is CASSMTGMGNQPQHF. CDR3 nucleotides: TGTGCCAGCAGTATGACGGGGATGGGCAATCAGCCCCAGCATTTT.

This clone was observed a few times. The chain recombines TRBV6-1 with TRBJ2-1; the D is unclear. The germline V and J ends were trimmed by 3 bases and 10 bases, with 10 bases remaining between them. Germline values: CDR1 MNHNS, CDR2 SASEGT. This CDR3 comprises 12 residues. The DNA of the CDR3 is TGTGCCAGCAGTGATCAGGTTGGAGAGCAGTTCTTC. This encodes CASSDQVGEQFF.

CDR3 sequence (DNA): TGCAGTGCTAGTCCAACCTACAATGAAAAACTGTTTTTT. It yields the protein CSASPTYNEKLFF. This sequence joins TRBV20-1 and TRBJ1-4; D remains ambiguous. Germline CDR1 is DFQATT and CDR2 is SNEGSKA (reference sequence). This CDR3 comprises 13 residues. The V and J ends lost 3 bases and 5 bases respectively, with 10 bases between them.

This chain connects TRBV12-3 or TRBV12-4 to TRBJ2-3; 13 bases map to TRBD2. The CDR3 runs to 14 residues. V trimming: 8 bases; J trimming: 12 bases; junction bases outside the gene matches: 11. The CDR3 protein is CASRPGTSGVVQYF. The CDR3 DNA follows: TGTGCCAGCCGTCCCGGGACTAGCGGGGTAGTTCAGTATTTT.

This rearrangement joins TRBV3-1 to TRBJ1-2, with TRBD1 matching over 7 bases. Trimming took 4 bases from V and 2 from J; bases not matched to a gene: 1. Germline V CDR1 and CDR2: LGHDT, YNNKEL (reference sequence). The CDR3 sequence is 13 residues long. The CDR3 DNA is TGTGCCAGCAGCCTACAGGGGAACTATGGCTACACCTTC. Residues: CASSLQGNYGYTF.

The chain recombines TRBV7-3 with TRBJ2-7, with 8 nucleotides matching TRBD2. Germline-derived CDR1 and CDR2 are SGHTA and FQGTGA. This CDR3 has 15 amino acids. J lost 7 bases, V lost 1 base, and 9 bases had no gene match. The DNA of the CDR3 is TGTGCCAGCAGCTTAATGCCAGCGGGAGATATAGAGCAGTACTTC. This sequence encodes CASSLMPAGDIEQYF.

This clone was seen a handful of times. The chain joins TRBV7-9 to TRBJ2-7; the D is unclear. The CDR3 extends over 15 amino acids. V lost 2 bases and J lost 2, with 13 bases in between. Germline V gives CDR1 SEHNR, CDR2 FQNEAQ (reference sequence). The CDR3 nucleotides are TGTGCCAGCAGCTTAAATCGTAAGGCCGCCTACGAGCAGTACTTC. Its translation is CASSLNRKAAYEQYF.

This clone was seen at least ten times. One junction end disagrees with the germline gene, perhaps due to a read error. DNA of the CDR3: TGTGCCAGCAGCTTAGGGCAGGGACCCTACGAGCAGTACTTC. Its translation is CASSLGQGPYEQYF. V gene TRBV12-3 or TRBV12-4 combines with J gene TRBJ2-7; D is perhaps TRBD1 or TRBD2 (5 bases each). The CDR3 is 14 amino acids.

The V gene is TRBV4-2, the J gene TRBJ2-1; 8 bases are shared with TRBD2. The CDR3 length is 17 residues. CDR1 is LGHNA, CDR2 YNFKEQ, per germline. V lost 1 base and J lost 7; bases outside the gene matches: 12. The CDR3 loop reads CASSQALWGGGRNEQFF. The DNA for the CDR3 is TGTGCCAGCAGCCAAGCCTTGTGGGGAGGCGGGAGGAATGAGCAGTTCTTC.

The CDR3 bases are TGTGCCAGCAGCTTAGCCTACGGGGACTCCGGGTGGGGCAATGAGCAGTTCTTC. This codes for CASSLAYGDSGWGNEQFF. This chain joins TRBV7-2 and TRBJ2-1; D perhaps matches TRBD2 (6 bases). CDR3 length: 18 residues. V lost 0 bases and J lost 6, with 21 bases in between. CDR1 SGHTA and CDR2 FQGNSA come from the germline V gene.